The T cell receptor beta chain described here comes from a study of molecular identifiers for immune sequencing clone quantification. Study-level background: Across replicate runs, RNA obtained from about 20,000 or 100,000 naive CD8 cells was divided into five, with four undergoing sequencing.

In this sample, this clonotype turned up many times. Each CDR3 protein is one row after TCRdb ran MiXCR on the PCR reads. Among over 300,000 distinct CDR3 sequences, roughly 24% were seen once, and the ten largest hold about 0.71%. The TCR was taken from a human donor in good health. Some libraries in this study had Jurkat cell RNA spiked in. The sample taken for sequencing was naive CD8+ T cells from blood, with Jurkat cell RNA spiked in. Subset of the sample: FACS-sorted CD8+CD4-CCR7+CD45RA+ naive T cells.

CDR3 sequence: CASRDYEQYF. CDR3 DNA: TGTGCCAGCAGGGACTACGAGCAGTACTTC. The chain recombines TRBV6-2 or TRBV6-3 with TRBJ2-7; D ambiguous. Trimming took off 6 bases at V and 3 bases at J, with 3 bases between the two ends. This CDR3 has 10 amino acids. The germline CDR1 and CDR2 sequences are MNHEY and SVGEGT.